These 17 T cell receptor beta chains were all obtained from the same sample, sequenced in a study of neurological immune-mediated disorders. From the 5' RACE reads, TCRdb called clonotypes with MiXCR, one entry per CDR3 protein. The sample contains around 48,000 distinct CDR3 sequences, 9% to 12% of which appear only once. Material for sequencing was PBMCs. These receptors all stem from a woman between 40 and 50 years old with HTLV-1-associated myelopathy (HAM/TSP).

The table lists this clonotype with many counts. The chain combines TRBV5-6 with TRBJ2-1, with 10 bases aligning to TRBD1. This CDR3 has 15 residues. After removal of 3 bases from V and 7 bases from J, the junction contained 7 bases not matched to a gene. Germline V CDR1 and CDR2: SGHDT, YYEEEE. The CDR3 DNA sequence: TGTGCCAGCAGCTCTGTAAGGACAGGGGGTAATGAGCAGTTCTTC. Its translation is CASSSVRTGGNEQFF. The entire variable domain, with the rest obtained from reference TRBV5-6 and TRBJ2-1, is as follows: DAGVTQSPTHLIKTRGQQVTLRCSPKSGHDTVSWYQQALGQGPQFIFQYYEEEERQRGNFPDRFSGHQFPNYSSELNVNALLLGDSALYLCASSSVRTGGNEQFFGPGTRLTVL.

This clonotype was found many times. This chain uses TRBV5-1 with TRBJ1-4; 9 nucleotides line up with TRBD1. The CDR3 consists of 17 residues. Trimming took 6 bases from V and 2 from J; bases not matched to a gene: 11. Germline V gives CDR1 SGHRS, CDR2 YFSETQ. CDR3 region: CASTTTGGASTNEKLFF. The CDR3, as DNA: TGCGCCAGCACGACTACAGGGGGCGCGTCCACTAATGAAAAACTGTTTTTT.

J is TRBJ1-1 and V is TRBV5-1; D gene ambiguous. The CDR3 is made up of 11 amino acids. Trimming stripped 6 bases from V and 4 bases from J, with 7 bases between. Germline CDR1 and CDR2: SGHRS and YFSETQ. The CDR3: CASTAGTEAFF. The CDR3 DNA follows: TGCGCCAGCACAGCGGGCACTGAAGCTTTCTTT.

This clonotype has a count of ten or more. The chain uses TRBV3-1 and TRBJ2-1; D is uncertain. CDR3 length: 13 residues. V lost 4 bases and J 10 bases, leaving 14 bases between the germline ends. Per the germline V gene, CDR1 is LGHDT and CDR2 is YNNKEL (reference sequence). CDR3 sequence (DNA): TGTGCCAGCAGCCCGAACCTTTATCAGGAGCAGTTCTTC. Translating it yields CASSPNLYQEQFF.

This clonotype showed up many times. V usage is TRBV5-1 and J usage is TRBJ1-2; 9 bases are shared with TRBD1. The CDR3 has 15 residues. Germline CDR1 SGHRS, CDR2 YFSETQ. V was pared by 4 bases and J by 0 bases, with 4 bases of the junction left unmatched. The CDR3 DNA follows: TGCGCCAGCAGCCTGGGACAGGGACCTAACTATGGCTACACCTTC. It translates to CASSLGQGPNYGYTF. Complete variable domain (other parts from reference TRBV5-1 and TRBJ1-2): KAGVTQTPRYLIKTRGQQVTLSCSPISGHRSVSWYQQTPGQGLQFLFEYFSETQRNKGNFPGRFSGRQFSNSRSEMNVSTLELGDSALYLCASSLGQGPNYGYTFGSGTRLTVV.

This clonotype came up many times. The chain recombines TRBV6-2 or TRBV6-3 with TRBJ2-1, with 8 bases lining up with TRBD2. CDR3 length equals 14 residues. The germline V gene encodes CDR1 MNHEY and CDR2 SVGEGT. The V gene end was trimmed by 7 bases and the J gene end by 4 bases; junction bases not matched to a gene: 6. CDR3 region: CASTTGTRYNEQFF. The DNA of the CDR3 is TGTGCCAGCACGACCGGGACTAGGTACAATGAGCAGTTCTTC.

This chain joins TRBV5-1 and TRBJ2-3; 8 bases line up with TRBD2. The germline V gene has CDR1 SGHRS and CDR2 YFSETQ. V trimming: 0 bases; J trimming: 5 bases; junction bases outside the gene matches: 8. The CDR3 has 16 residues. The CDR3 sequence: CASSLATGGAGDTQYF. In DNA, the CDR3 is TGCGCCAGCAGCTTGGCGACCGGGGGGGCCGGAGATACGCAGTATTTT.

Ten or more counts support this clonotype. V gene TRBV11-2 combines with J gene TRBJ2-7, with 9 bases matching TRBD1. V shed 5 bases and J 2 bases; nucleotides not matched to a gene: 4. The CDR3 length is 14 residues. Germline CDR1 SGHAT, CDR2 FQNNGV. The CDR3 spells CASSLDRGAYEQYF. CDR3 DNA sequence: TGTGCCAGCAGCCTCGACAGGGGGGCCTACGAGCAGTACTTC.

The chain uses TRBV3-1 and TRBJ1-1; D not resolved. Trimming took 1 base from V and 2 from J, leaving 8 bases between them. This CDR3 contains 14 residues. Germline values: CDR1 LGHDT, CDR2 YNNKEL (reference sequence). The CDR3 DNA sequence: TGTGCCAGCAGCCAAGTAACGGGTAACACTGAAGCTTTCTTT. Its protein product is CASSQVTGNTEAFF.

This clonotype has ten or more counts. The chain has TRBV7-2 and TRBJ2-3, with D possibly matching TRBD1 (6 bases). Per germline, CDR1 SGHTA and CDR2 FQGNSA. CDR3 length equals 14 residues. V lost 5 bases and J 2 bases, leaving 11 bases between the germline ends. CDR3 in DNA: TGTGCCAGCAGCAGGGGGACCCTCACAGATACGCAGTATTTT. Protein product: CASSRGTLTDTQYF. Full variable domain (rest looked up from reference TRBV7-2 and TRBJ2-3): GAGVSQSPSNKVTEKGKDVELRCDPISGHTALYWYRQSLGQGLEFLIYFQGNSAPDKSGLPSDRFSAERTGGSVSTLTIQRTQQEDSAVYLCASSRGTLTDTQYFGPGTRLTVL.

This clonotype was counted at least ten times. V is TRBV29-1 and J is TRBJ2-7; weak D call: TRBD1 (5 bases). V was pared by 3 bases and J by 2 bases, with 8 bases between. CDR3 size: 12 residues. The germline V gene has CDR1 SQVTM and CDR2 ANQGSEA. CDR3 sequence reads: CSVEAGTYEQYF. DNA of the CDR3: TGCAGCGTTGAGGCAGGGACCTACGAGCAGTACTTC.

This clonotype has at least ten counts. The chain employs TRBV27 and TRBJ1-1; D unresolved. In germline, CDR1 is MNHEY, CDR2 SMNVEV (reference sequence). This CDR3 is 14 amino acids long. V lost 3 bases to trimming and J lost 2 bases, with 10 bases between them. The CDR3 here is CASSFQGQNTEAFF. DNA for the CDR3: TGTGCCAGCAGTTTCCAAGGTCAAAACACTGAAGCTTTCTTT.

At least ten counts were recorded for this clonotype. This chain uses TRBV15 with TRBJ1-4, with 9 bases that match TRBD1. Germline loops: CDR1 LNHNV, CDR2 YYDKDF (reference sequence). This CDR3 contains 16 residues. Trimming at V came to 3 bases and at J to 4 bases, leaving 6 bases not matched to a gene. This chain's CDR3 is CATSSWGGQGNEKLFF. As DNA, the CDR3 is TGTGCCACCAGCAGTTGGGGGGGACAGGGTAATGAAAAACTGTTTTTT.

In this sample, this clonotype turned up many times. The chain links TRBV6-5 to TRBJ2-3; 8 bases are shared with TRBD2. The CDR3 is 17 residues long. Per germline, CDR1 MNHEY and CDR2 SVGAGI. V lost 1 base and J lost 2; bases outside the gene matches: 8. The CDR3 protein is CASSYLAGTSLTDTQYF. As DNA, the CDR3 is TGTGCCAGCAGTTACTTGGCCGGGACTAGTCTCACAGATACGCAGTATTTT.

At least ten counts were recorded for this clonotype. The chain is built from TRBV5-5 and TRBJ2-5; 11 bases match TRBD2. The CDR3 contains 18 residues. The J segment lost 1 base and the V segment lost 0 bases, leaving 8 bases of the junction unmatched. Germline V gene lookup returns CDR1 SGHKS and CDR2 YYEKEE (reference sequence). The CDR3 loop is CASSLEGGLAGGQETQYF. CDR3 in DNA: TGTGCCAGCAGCTTGGAAGGCGGGCTAGCGGGGGGCCAAGAGACCCAGTACTTC.

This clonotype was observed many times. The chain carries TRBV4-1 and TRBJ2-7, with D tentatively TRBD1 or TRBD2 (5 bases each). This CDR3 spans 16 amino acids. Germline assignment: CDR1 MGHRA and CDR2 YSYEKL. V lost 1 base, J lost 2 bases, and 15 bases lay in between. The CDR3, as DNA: TGCGCCAGCAGCCAAGGGGGGAAGGGCGCCACCTACGAGCAGTACTTC. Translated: CASSQGGKGATYEQYF.

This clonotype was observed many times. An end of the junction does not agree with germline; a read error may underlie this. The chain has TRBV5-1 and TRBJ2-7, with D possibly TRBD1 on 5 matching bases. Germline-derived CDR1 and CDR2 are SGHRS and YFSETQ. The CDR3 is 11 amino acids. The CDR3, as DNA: TGCGCCAGCAGCTTATCCCAGGGTCTGGACTTC. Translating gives CASSLSQGLDF.